This TCR beta chain was retrieved from a study of blood T cell repertoires in COVID-19. Germline values: CDR1 SNHLY, CDR2 FYNNEI. With 6 bases clipped from V and 0 bases from J, the junction kept 3 bases outside the gene matches. This CDR3 spans 14 amino acids. As processed by the authors: Amplification from reference gene primers served as the basis for estimated nucleated cell counts. Sequencing was performed with immunoSEQ multiplex PCR; in TCRdb, only in-frame clones are kept and a portion is missing. Clone size and the V and J calls come from that table; the DNA yielded D and trimming. The sample yields approximately 150,000 clones, approximately 88% seen once.

The chain employs TRBV2 and TRBJ2-3, with 7 bases aligning to TRBD1. The sample comprised PBMCs or T cells enriched from blood (not recorded which). This TCR came from a man between 65 and 80 years old who had been exposed to COVID-19. CDR3 nucleotides: TGTGCCAGCAGGGGACAGCTTAGCACAGATACGCAGTATTTT. Amino acids: CASRGQLSTDTQYF.